Here is one TCR beta chain with its context. The antigen this receptor binds is unknown. No much larger clone exists at a distance of one base, and base qualities are not known. ICON enrollment began in 2016, and the last patient was enrolled in September 2018. A subcohort of 76 patients provided fresh tumor and matched uninvolved tissue for in-depth immune analyses, with TCR sequencing among those analyses. DNA for TCR sequencing was isolated from bulk tissue, and no cell sorting was done. V loses 4 bases at its end and J loses 3 bases; junction bases beyond the gene matches: 9. Taken from cysteine to phenylalanine, the CDR3 has 17 residues. Of all the DNA, just the CDR3 is kept, 51 bases in frame from base 1. The germline V gene yields MDHEN for CDR1 and SYDVKM for CDR2. The T-cell fraction in tumor and uninvolved lung tissue was provided by TCR sequencing with the immunoSEQ assay. The authors' pipeline ran thus. For survival analysis, patients were divided into high (upper tertile) and low (lower two tertiles) T-cell fraction groups, which were compared by log-rank test. Paired tumor versus uninvolved lung differences in T-cell fraction were tested with a signed-rank test. Held by TCRdb, this immuneACCESS table contains in-frame sequences only and omits some clones. Under half of the omission traces to an unresolved V gene where checked; the cause of the rest is unknown. That table is the source of V, J and clone size, and D and trimming were worked out from the DNA. A total of approximately 15,000 clones appear in this sample, approximately 72% of them only once. Together, the top ten hold about a tenth of the sample.

This entry comes from a study of tumor-infiltrating lymphocytes in localized non-small cell lung cancer (TCRdb year 2021). Regarding the study in general: The cohort covered several histologies, both smokers and never-smokers, and patients whose samples were collected after neoadjuvant chemotherapy. From each patient came resected tumor tissue plus uninvolved lung tissue from that same patient, and the uninvolved lung tissue was described as non-adjacent to the tumor. A total of around 58 patients were part of the paired comparison of immunoSEQ T-cell fraction between tumor and uninvolved lung. In total, the ICON cohort was made up of over a hundred surgical patients who had localized non-small cell lung cancer and whose tumors were resected. The same patients underwent several integrated assays, with TCR sequencing performed together with flow cytometry, multiplex immunofluorescence, RNA-seq, exome sequencing and proteomics.

Points the paper makes about the study in general: Because assay coverage varied across patients depending on available tissue quantity, TCR sequencing was performed for only a subset of the cohort. Recurrence-free survival showed no association with tumor T-cell fraction from TCR sequencing (p = 0.61). Different pieces of the same tissue were used for different assays, so technical variation could not be separated from intratumor heterogeneity. In line with immunofluorescence CD3 counts, TCRbeta sequencing supported higher T cell infiltration in tumors compared with uninvolved lung tissue. TCR-derived T-cell fraction did not differ between the flow cytometry-defined immunotypes IM1 (good prognosis) and IM2 (poor prognosis).

The sample taken for sequencing was lung tumor tissue. Recombination joined TRBV28 with TRBJ1-6; 7 central bases correspond to TRBD1. This TCR was recovered from a human donor with non-small cell lung cancer. CDR3 sequence: CASSYRQGFLYNSPLHF. The bases are TGTGCCAGCAGTTACCGACAGGGATTCCTCTATAATTCACCCCTCCACTTT.